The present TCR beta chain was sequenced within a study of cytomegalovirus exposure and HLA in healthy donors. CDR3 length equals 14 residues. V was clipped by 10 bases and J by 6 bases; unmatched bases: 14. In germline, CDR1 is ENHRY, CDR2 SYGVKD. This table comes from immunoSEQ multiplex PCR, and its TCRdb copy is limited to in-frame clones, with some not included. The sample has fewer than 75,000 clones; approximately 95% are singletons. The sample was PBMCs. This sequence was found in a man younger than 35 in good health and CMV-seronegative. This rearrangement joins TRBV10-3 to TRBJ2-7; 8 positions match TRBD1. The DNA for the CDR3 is TGTGCCAGTGAACCTGGACAGGGTCCGTCCGAGCAGTACTTC. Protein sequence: CASEPGQGPSEQYF.